This TCR beta chain is drawn from a study of vaccination effects on CD4 cells after COVID-19. In the case of this clone: Its target is not known.

In the ViraFEST assay, antigen-specific CD4+ clonotypes were identified by expansion after peptide-pool stimulation. The culture ran for about eleven days before CD4+ T cells were isolated. It was two doses of either the BNT162b2 or mRNA-1273 vaccine that participants received. The culture medium for 1.5 million to 2.5 million PBMC per well included 9.5 to 10 IU/ml IL-2 and about 9.9 ug/ml peptides. Clones were read by immunoSEQ multiplex PCR, and TCRdb kept only the in-frame ones, dropping some. Here the sample spans under 80,000 clones, less than 80% being singletons. The sequence derives from a human donor who received a COVID-19 vaccine. Sequenced here: CD4+ T cells from PBMCs cultured with HCoV-229E spike peptides, sampled after COVID-19 vaccination.

The CDR3 loop reads CSVAERVGEKLFF. DNA for the CDR3: TGCAGCGTTGCCGAAAGGGTAGGAGAAAAACTGTTTTTT. This chain links TRBV29-1 with TRBJ1-4, with no clear D. V lost 4 bases and J lost 8, with 14 bases in between. CDR3 length: 13 amino acids. Per germline, CDR1 SQVTM and CDR2 ANQGSEA.